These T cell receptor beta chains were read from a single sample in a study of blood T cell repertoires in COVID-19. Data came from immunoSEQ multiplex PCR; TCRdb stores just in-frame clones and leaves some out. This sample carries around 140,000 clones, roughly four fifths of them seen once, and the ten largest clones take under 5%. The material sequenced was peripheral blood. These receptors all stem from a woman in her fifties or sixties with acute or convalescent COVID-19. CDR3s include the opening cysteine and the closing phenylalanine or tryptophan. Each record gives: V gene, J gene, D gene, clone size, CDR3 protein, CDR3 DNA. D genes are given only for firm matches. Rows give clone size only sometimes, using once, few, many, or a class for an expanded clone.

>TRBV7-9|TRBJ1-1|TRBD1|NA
CASSLVDTGANTEAFF
TGTGCCAGCAGCTTAGTCGATACAGGGGCGAACACTGAAGCTTTCTTT
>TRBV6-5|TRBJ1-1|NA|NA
CASSYGPGLLIGLAFF
TGTGCCAGCAGTTACGGCCCGGGACTCCTGATCGGGTTAGCTTTCTTT
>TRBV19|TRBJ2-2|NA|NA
CASNNKQVANTGELFF
TGTGCCAGTAACAACAAACAGGTCGCGAACACCGGGGAGCTGTTTTTT
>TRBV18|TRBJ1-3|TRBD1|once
CASSPTGGLSGNTIYF
TGTGCCAGCTCACCAACAGGGGGCCTCTCTGGAAACACCATATATTTT
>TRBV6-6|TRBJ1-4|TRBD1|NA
CASRGGQNNEKLFF
TGTGCCAGCAGGGGGGGACAGAATAATGAAAAACTGTTTTTT
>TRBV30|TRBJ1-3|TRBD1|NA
CAWGRDRGFGNTIYF
TGTGCCTGGGGAAGGGACAGGGGATTTGGAAACACCATATATTTT
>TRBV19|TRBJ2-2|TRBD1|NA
CASAQGARTGELFF
TGTGCCAGCGCCCAGGGGGCGCGGACCGGGGAGCTGTTTTTT
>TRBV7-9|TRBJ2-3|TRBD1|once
CASSARPGQRTDTQYF
TGTGCCAGCAGCGCTCGCCCGGGACAGCGCACAGATACGCAGTATTTT
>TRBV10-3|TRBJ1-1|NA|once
CAISGRGNTEAFF
TGTGCCATCAGTGGTCGGGGGAACACTGAAGCTTTCTTT
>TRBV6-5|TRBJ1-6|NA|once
CATQPDRSNSPLHF
TGTGCCACCCAGCCCGACAGATCCAATTCACCCCTCCACTTT
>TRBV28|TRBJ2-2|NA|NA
CASSIRRNTGELFF
TGTGCCAGCAGTATACGGAGGAACACCGGGGAGCTGTTTTTT
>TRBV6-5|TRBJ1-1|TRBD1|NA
CATHRQGEAFF
TGTGCCACCCACCGACAGGGTGAAGCTTTCTTT
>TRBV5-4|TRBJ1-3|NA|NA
CASSTSWTTGNTIYF
TGTGCCAGCAGCACATCGTGGACAACTGGAAACACCATATATTTT
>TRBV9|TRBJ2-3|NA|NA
CASSTRGRGDTQYF
TGTGCCAGCAGCACAAGGGGGAGGGGCGATACGCAGTATTTT
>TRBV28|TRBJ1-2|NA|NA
CASTEIGRGSGSLGYTF
TGTGCCAGCACGGAGATCGGCAGAGGCAGCGGTTCCCTTGGCTACACCTTC
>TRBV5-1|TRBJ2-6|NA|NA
CASSLERGSGANVLTF
TGCGCCAGCAGCTTGGAGAGGGGGTCTGGGGCCAACGTCCTGACTTTC
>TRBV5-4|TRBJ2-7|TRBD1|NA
CASSLGQGREQYF
TGTGCCAGCAGCCTGGGACAGGGGCGGGAGCAGTACTTC
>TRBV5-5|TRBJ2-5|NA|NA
CASSLDPNQETQYF
TGTGCCAGCAGCTTGGATCCGAACCAGGAGACCCAGTACTTC
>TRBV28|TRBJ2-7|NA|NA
CASSIIMGLKDEQYF
TGTGCCAGCAGTATCATTATGGGACTTAAAGACGAGCAGTACTTC
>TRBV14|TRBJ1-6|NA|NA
CASSQVYQANSPLHF
TGTGCCAGCAGCCAAGTGTACCAGGCCAATTCACCCCTCCACTTT
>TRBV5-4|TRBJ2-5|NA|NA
CASSFSGKETQYF
TGTGCCAGCAGCTTTAGCGGTAAAGAGACCCAGTACTTC
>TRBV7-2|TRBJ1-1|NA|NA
CASSLVGTQGTEAFF
TGTGCCAGCAGCTTAGTGGGGACTCAAGGCACTGAAGCTTTCTTT
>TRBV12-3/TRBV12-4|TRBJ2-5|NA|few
CASSRVWETQYF
TGTGCCAGCAGCCGGGTCTGGGAGACCCAGTACTTC
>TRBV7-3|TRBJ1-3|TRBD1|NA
CASSTGPSGNTIYF
TGTGCCAGCTCGACAGGGCCGTCTGGAAACACCATATATTTT
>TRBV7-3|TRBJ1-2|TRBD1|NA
CASSQGGGTGGGYTF
TGTGCCAGCAGCCAAGGCGGTGGGACAGGGGGCGGCTACACCTTC
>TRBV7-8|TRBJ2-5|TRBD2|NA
CASSFGESLAGGWQETQYF
TGTGCCAGCAGCTTCGGGGAATCACTAGCGGGAGGGTGGCAAGAGACCCAGTACTTC
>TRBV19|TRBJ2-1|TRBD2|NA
CASSPPLAGGYNEQFF
TGTGCCAGTAGTCCCCCCCTAGCGGGAGGCTACAATGAGCAGTTCTTC
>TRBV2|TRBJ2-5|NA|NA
CASTGRGAQETQYF
TGTGCCAGCACGGGCAGGGGGGCACAAGAGACCCAGTACTTC
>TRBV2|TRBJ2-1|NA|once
CASRERPGVNNEQFF
TGTGCCAGCAGGGAAAGACCGGGGGTTAACAATGAGCAGTTCTTC
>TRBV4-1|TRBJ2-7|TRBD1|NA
CASSHPGQDRSYEQYF
TGCGCCAGCAGCCACCCGGGACAGGACCGCTCCTACGAGCAGTACTTC
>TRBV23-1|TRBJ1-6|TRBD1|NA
CASSQGTGNSPLHF
TGCGCCAGCAGTCAAGGGACAGGTAATTCACCCCTCCACTTT
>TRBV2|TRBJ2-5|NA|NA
CASRESPSLWTQYF
TGTGCCAGCAGAGAGTCCCCCTCCCTATGGACCCAGTACTTC
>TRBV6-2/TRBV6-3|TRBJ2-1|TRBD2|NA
CASSDPTSGEQFF
TGTGCCAGCAGTGACCCCACTAGCGGAGAGCAGTTCTTC
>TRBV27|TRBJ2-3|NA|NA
CASSRRQTDTQYF
TGTGCCAGCAGTCGGCGGCAAACAGATACGCAGTATTTT
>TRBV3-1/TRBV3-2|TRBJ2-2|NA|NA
CASSQGPNTGELFF
TGTGCCAGCAGCCAGGGCCCGAACACCGGGGAGCTGTTTTTT
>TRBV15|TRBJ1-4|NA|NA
CATSVVTNEKLFF
TGTGCCACCAGCGTCGTAACTAATGAAAAACTGTTTTTT
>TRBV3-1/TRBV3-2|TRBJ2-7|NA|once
CASSQAPDTSYEQYF
TGTGCCAGCAGCCAAGCCCCGGACACGTCCTACGAGCAGTACTTC
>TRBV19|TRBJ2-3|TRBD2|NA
CASRPGLGGTDTQYF
TGTGCCAGTCGTCCCGGACTAGGCGGCACAGATACGCAGTATTTT
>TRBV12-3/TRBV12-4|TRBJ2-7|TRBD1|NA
CASSSTGVSEQYF
TGTGCCAGCAGCTCTACAGGGGTTAGCGAGCAGTACTTC
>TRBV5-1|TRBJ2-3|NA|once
CASSLTPGTDTQYF
TGCGCCAGCAGCTTGACCCCAGGGACAGATACGCAGTATTTT
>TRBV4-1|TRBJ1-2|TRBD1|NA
CASSPQQGDYGYTF
TGCGCCAGCAGCCCCCAACAGGGGGACTATGGCTACACCTTC
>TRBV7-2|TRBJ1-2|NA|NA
CASSYDTHYGYTF
TGTGCCAGCAGCTACGACACCCACTATGGCTACACCTTC
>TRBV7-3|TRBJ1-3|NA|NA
CASSLRSRVTSGNTIYF
TGTGCCAGCAGCTTAAGGTCCAGGGTGACCTCTGGAAACACCATATATTTT
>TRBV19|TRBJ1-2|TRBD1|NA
CASSPDRGIYGYTF
TGTGCCAGTAGTCCGGACAGGGGCATCTATGGCTACACCTTC
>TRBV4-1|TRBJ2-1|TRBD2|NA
CASSRSGRVEQFF
TGCGCCAGCAGCCGTTCAGGGAGGGTGGAGCAGTTCTTC
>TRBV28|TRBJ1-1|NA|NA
CASSLGQGEAFF
TGTGCCAGCAGTTTGGGCCAGGGAGAAGCTTTCTTT
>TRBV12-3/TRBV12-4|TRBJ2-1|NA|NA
CASSSGSQFF
TGTGCCAGCAGTTCGGGATCGCAGTTCTTC
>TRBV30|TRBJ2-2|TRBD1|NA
CAWRNPGQGTIGELFF
TGTGCCTGGAGAAACCCCGGACAGGGGACAATCGGGGAGCTGTTTTTT
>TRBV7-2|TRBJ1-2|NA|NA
CASSQSRGYYGYTF
TGTGCCAGCAGCCAGTCAAGGGGCTACTATGGCTACACCTTC
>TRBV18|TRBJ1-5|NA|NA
CASSRGIGNQPQHF
TGTGCCAGCTCAAGGGGGATTGGCAATCAGCCCCAGCATTTT
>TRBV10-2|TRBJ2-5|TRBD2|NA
CASRGTSPVTSSPQETQYF
TGCGCCAGCCGTGGGACTAGCCCCGTAACCAGCTCCCCACAAGAGACCCAGTACTTC
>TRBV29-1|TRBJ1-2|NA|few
CSVAQNSGEGYTF
TGCAGCGTCGCCCAAAACTCAGGGGAGGGCTACACCTTC
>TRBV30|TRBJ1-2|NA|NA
CAWGQNYGYTF
TGTGCCTGGGGACAGAACTATGGCTACACCTTC